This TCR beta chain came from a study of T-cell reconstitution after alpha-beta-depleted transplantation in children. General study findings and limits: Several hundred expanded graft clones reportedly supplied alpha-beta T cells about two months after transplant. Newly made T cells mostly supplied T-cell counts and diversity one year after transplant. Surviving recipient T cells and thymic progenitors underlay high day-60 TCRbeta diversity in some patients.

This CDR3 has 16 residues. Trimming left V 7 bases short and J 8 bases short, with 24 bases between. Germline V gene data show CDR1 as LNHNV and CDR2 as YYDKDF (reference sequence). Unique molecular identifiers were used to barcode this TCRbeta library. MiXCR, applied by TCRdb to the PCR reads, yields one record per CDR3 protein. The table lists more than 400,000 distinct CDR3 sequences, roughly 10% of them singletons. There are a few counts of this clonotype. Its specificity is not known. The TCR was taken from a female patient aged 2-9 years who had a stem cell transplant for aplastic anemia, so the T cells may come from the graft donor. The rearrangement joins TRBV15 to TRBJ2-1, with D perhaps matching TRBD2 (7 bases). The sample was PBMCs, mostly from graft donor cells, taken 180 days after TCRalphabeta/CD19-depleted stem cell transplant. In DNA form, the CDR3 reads TGTGCCACCAACCATTGGGACACTGGGAGCGGGGATGAGCAGTTCTTC. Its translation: CATNHWDTGSGDEQFF. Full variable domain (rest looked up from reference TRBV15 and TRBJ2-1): DAMVIQNPRYQVTQFGKPVTLSCSQTLNHNVMYWYQQKSSQAPKLLFHYYDKDFNNEADTPDNFQSRRPNTSFCFLDIRSPGLGDTAMYLCATNHWDTGSGDEQFFGPGTRLTVL.